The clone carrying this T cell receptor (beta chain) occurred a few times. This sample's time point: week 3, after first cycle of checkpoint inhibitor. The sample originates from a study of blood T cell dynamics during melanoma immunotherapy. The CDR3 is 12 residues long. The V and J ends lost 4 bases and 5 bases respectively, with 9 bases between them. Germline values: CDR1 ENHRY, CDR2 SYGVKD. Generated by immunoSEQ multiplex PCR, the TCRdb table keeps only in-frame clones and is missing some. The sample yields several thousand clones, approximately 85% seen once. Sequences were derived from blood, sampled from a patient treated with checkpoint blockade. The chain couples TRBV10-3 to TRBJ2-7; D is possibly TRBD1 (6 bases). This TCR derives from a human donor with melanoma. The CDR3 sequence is CAISGRDNEQYF. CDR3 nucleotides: TGTGCCATCAGTGGCCGGGACAACGAGCAGTACTTC.